The 22 T cell receptor beta chains below all came from one sample that was sequenced in a study of immune evolution from preneoplasia to lung adenocarcinoma listed by TCRdb under 2021. Libraries were built with the immunoSEQ multiplex PCR assay. Drawn from immuneACCESS, this table holds only the in-frame rearrangements with V and J called that TCRdb kept. Clones are partly lost; checked studies trace under half to an unresolved V gene and leave the rest unexplained. Counted in this sample were around 2,200 clones; 60% to 85% of them appeared once. The ten largest clonotypes hold roughly 13% of the sample. The material sequenced was FFPE adjacent normal lung tissue. These receptors originate from a person aged 55 to 79 with lung adenocarcinoma.

The rearrangement joins TRBV2 to TRBJ2-1, with D possibly called TRBD1 or TRBD2 (5 bases each). There are 14 residues in the CDR3. The V end was cut by 3 bases, the J end by 7 bases, with 13 bases between. The germline V gene has CDR1 SNHLY and CDR2 FYNNEI. In nucleotides, the CDR3 is TGTGCCAGCAGTGAGGGGGTGGTGAGGAATGAGCAGTTCTTC. It yields the protein CASSEGVVRNEQFF.

The rearrangement uses TRBV6-6 and TRBJ2-2; D is uncertain. The CDR3 contains 14 residues. Germline CDR1 MNHNY, CDR2 SVGAGI (reference sequence). Trimming removed 5 bases at V and 3 bases at J, with 10 bases between. The DNA of the CDR3 is TGTGCCAGCAGTCTAGGGCAACACACCGGGGAGCTGTTTTTT. Its translation: CASSLGQHTGELFF.

The V and J genes are TRBV9 and TRBJ1-5; weak D call: TRBD1 (6 bases). CDR1 and CDR2 (germline): SGDLS, YYNGEE. The CDR3 extends over 14 amino acids. Deletions cut 1 base from V and 3 bases from J, with 8 bases between. This CDR3 reads CASSVSGDNQPQHF. CDR3 coding DNA: TGTGCCAGCAGCGTATCAGGGGACAATCAGCCCCAGCATTTT.

V and J are TRBV9 and TRBJ2-3; the D gene is possibly TRBD2 (6 bases). Germline CDR1 reads SGDLS; CDR2 reads YYNGEE. This CDR3 spans 17 amino acids. The ends were cut back, 2 bases at V and 5 bases at J, with 21 bases in the middle. Here the CDR3 reads CASSVTTGTGVGDTQYF. The DNA for the CDR3 is TGTGCCAGCAGCGTTACAACCGGGACTGGGGTAGGAGATACGCAGTATTTT.

V usage is TRBV6-1 and J usage is TRBJ2-6; D unresolved. Germline-derived CDR1 and CDR2 are MNHNS and SASEGT. Trimming took off 5 bases at V and 9 bases at J, with 8 bases between the two ends. The CDR3 is made up of 12 amino acids. The CDR3 protein is CASSLVGNVLTF. DNA of the CDR3: TGTGCCAGCAGTTTAGTCGGCAACGTCCTGACTTTC.

The gene calls are TRBV27 and TRBJ1-2; perhaps TRBD1 as D (6 bases). Germline values: CDR1 MNHEY, CDR2 SMNVEV (reference sequence). The CDR3 covers 13 residues. V was pared by 5 bases and J by 2 bases, with 9 bases between. CDR3 loop: CASSPGQNYGYTF. CDR3 nucleotides: TGTGCCAGCAGTCCCGGACAGAACTATGGCTACACCTTC.

This clone has more than one count but fewer than ten. The genes are TRBV6-5 and TRBJ2-3, with 9 bases identical to TRBD2. The CDR3 length is 15 residues. With V trimmed by 0 bases and J by 4 bases, 2 bases remained unmatched. Germline V gene data show CDR1 as MNHEY and CDR2 as SVGAGI. The CDR3 sequence is CASSYSAGGADTQYF. CDR3 nucleotide sequence: TGTGCCAGCAGTTACTCAGCGGGGGGCGCAGATACGCAGTATTTT.

J is TRBJ1-1 and V is TRBV30; D unresolved. V was clipped by 1 base and J by 10 bases, with 16 bases between them. CDR3 length: 13 residues. In germline, CDR1 is GTSNPN, CDR2 SVGIG (reference sequence). The CDR3 reads CAWSGSPALGAFF. CDR3 DNA sequence: TGTGCCTGGAGTGGGTCCCCGGCCCTGGGAGCTTTCTTT.

This clone has a handful of counts. V is TRBV18 and J is TRBJ2-5; TRBD1 or TRBD2 may be the D gene (5 bases each). V shed 3 bases and J shed 1 base, with 6 bases lying between them. CDR1 KGHSH and CDR2 LQKENI come from the germline V gene. There are 13 residues in the CDR3. CDR3 bases: TGTGCCAGCTCACCGGGGGTCCAAGAGACCCAGTACTTC. Its translation: CASSPGVQETQYF.

This clone was seen just once. This chain links TRBV5-6 with TRBJ2-1; 11 bases match TRBD2. V shed 4 bases and J 7 bases; nucleotides not matched to a gene: 4. The CDR3 covers 14 residues. Germline V gene lookup returns CDR1 SGHDT and CDR2 YYEEEE. The CDR3 loop reads CASSGLAGGNEQFF. The CDR3 DNA reads as TGTGCCAGCAGCGGGCTAGCGGGGGGTAATGAGCAGTTCTTC.

The chain couples TRBV12-5 to TRBJ1-5; possibly TRBD1 for D (6 bases). V dropped 7 bases and J dropped 6 bases, with 16 bases sitting between them. CDR1 and CDR2 from the germline V gene are LGHNT and FRNRAP. The CDR3 totals 14 residues. DNA for the CDR3: TGTGCTAGTGCCCTAGGGGGGGCGCCTCAGCCCCAGCATTTT. This gives the protein CASALGGAPQPQHF.

V is TRBV10-3 and J is TRBJ1-5; D uncertain. Germline CDR1 is ENHRY and CDR2 is SYGVKD. This CDR3 region has 14 residues. V lost 3 bases, J lost 5 bases, and 11 bases lay in between. CDR3 DNA: TGTGCCATCAGTGACCAGGACGGAGATCAGCCCCAGCATTTT. This gives the protein CAISDQDGDQPQHF.

This chain links TRBV29-1 with TRBJ2-2; maybe TRBD1 (5 bases). Trimming took 6 bases from V and 5 from J, leaving 10 bases between them. Germline-derived CDR1 and CDR2 are SQVTM and ANQGSEA. The CDR3 consists of 12 residues. The CDR3 DNA is TGCAGCGTCGCCCCAGGGACCGGGGAGCTGTTTTTT. As protein: CSVAPGTGELFF.

The sample holds a few counts of this clone. The CDR3 bases are TGTGCCAGCAGCTTAGTCCCAGGGTTAAGCACTGAAGCTTTCTTT. Translated: CASSLVPGLSTEAFF. V is TRBV7-9 and J is TRBJ1-1, with a weak D call TRBD1 (5 bases). Germline-derived CDR1 and CDR2 are SEHNR and FQNEAQ (reference sequence). This CDR3 is built from 15 residues. V shed 1 base and J shed 4 bases, with 13 bases lying between them.

The V and J genes are TRBV2 and TRBJ2-5; 12 nucleotides agree with TRBD2. The germline V gene has CDR1 SNHLY and CDR2 FYNNEI. This CDR3 has 16 amino acids. V lost 4 bases, J lost 5 bases, and 8 bases stayed unmatched. Here the CDR3 reads CASSGASGGAGETQYF. DNA for the CDR3: TGTGCCAGCAGTGGGGCTAGCGGGGGGGCCGGGGAGACCCAGTACTTC.

The J gene is TRBJ1-2, the V gene TRBV5-4; the D gene is possibly TRBD1 (5 bases). Per germline, CDR1 SGHNT and CDR2 YYREEE (reference sequence). This CDR3 comprises 14 residues. V lost 4 bases, J lost 7 bases, and 17 bases lay in between. The CDR3 nucleotides are TGTGCCAGCAGCGCTCAGGGATTTCCGAGTGGCTACACCTTC. It specifies CASSAQGFPSGYTF.

The genes are TRBV6-6 and TRBJ1-2; 7 nucleotides match TRBD1. Trimming took 2 bases from V and 8 from J; bases not matched to a gene: 11. Germline V lookup: CDR1 MNHNY, CDR2 SVGAGI (reference sequence). This CDR3 has 15 residues. CDR3 DNA: TGTGCCAGCAGTTACGGGACAGCTGGCCTCGTAGGCTACACCTTC. It translates to CASSYGTAGLVGYTF.

The V gene is TRBV28, the J gene TRBJ2-7; 10 bases fit TRBD2. The CDR3 runs 14 residues. Trimming took 6 bases from V and 3 from J; bases not matched to a gene: 5. CDR1 and CDR2 from the germline V gene are MDHEN and SYDVKM. The CDR3 DNA reads as TGTGCCAGCAGAAGGCCTAGCGGGGGCTACGAGCAGTACTTC. The encoded protein is CASRRPSGGYEQYF.

This clone was detected once. This rearrangement joins TRBV11-2 to TRBJ1-6; D may be TRBD1 (6 bases). Trimming took off 4 bases at V and 5 bases at J, with 24 bases between the two ends. The CDR3 runs to 19 residues. Per germline, CDR1 SGHAT and CDR2 FQNNGV. The CDR3 spells CASSSSPGGSDRHNSPLHF. CDR3 in DNA: TGTGCCAGCAGCTCTAGTCCAGGAGGAAGCGACAGGCATAATTCACCCCTCCACTTT.

In this sample, this clone turned up a few times. The chain combines TRBV10-3 with TRBJ1-2; 10 bases agree with TRBD1. Germline CDR1 reads ENHRY; CDR2 reads SYGVKD. V shed 6 bases, J shed 6 bases, and the junction held 7 bases outside the gene matches. This CDR3 is built from 14 residues. The CDR3 loop reads CAIREGQGPDGYTF. For the CDR3, the DNA is TGTGCCATCAGAGAGGGACAGGGGCCGGATGGCTACACCTTC.

The genes are TRBV18 and TRBJ2-3; D may be TRBD2 (5 bases). V lost 3 bases, J lost 4 bases, and 11 bases lay in between. From germline, CDR1 is KGHSH and CDR2 LQKENI. This CDR3 comprises 14 residues. In DNA, the CDR3 is TGTGCCAGCTCACCCACCGGCGGGTCAGATACGCAGTATTTT. This sequence encodes CASSPTGGSDTQYF.

The rearrangement joins TRBV4-3 to TRBJ1-2; D gene ambiguous. The germline V gene encodes CDR1 LGHNA and CDR2 YSLEER. Trimming pared 0 bases from V and 0 bases from J, leaving 11 bases between. The CDR3 is 16 residues long. CDR3 sequence (DNA): TGCGCCAGCAGCCAAGAAAGAACGGTACCTAACTATGGCTACACCTTC. It is translated as CASSQERTVPNYGYTF.